The clone carrying this TCR beta chain showed up just a few times. The sample originates from a study of blood T cell repertoires in COVID-19. Study at large: Some COVID-19 samples were acute and others convalescent; all came from the United States, Italy and Spain. PBMCs, B-cell-depleted T cells, or T cells were the source of the cDNA or gDNA that made up the material.

In the study's own analysis: Researchers report that nucleated cell counts were estimated from reference gene primer amplification. Sequencing used immunoSEQ multiplex PCR; TCRdb keeps in-frame clones, though not all of them. V and J calls plus clone size are reproduced from that table; the DNA served to infer D and trimming. The table has fewer than 75,000 clones, around three quarters seen once; the top ten hold approximately 3%. Per the germline V gene, CDR1 is SGHRS and CDR2 is YFSETQ. Trimming removed 4 bases at V and 5 bases at J, with 9 bases between. This CDR3 is 12 amino acids long. The gene calls are TRBV5-1 and TRBJ2-5, with a weak D call TRBD2 (5 bases). Sequenced material: peripheral blood. The sequence was collected from a man aged 55-75 years with acute or convalescent COVID-19. In DNA, the CDR3 is TGCGCCAGCAGCGTGACGGGGGAGACCCAGTACTTC. Protein product: CASSVTGETQYF.